This is a list of T cell receptor beta chains from one sample in a study of control samples from healthy donors and cancer patients. This table comes from immunoSEQ multiplex PCR, and its TCRdb copy is limited to in-frame clones, with some not included. This table has about 130,000 clones, roughly 90% appearing once. The sequencing sample was made of blood. Every receptor here comes from a woman aged 45-65 years in good health. The CDR3 runs from the conserved cysteine through the conserved F or W. The order of the fields is D gene, V gene, J gene, clone size, CDR3 DNA, CDR3 protein. The D gene is left open where the match is weak. Size is omitted from some rows. Given values are once, few, many or a class for expanded clones.

d_gene: TRBD2
v_gene: TRBV20-1
j_gene: TRBJ2-5
abundance: NA
CDR3nt: TGCAGTGCTAGTCGCCCGGGACTAGCGGGGGGGCGAGAGACCCAGTACTTC
CDR3aa: CSASRPGLAGGRETQYF

d_gene: NA
v_gene: TRBV7-9
j_gene: TRBJ1-3
abundance: once
CDR3nt: TGTGCCAGCAGCTTACCCCGACACAGTTCCCGTCAACGAAACACCATATATTTT
CDR3aa: CASSLPRHSSRQRNTIYF

d_gene: TRBD1
v_gene: TRBV18
j_gene: TRBJ1-1
abundance: NA
CDR3nt: TGTGCCAGCTCACCCGTCCCGGGACAGGGAACTGAAGCTTTCTTT
CDR3aa: CASSPVPGQGTEAFF

d_gene: NA
v_gene: TRBV19
j_gene: TRBJ2-6
abundance: NA
CDR3nt: TGTGCCAGTAGTATAGCCCCTAAAGGTGGGGCCAACGTCCTGACTTTC
CDR3aa: CASSIAPKGGANVLTF

d_gene: TRBD1
v_gene: TRBV6-2/TRBV6-3
j_gene: TRBJ1-5
abundance: NA
CDR3nt: TGTGCCAGCAGTTACGGACAGGGAGATAGCAATCAGCCCCAGCATTTT
CDR3aa: CASSYGQGDSNQPQHF

d_gene: NA
v_gene: TRBV7-9
j_gene: TRBJ1-5
abundance: NA
CDR3nt: TGTGCCAGCAGCCAGGGTGATCAGCCCCAGCATTTT
CDR3aa: CASSQGDQPQHF

d_gene: NA
v_gene: TRBV29-1
j_gene: TRBJ2-5
abundance: once
CDR3nt: TGCAGCGTTTGGCGGACACAAGAGACCCAGTACTTC
CDR3aa: CSVWRTQETQYF

d_gene: TRBD2
v_gene: TRBV7-8
j_gene: TRBJ2-2
abundance: NA
CDR3nt: TGTGCCAGCAGCTTCCGGACGGGGGGGCACACCGGGGAGCTGTTTTTT
CDR3aa: CASSFRTGGHTGELFF

d_gene: NA
v_gene: TRBV6-5
j_gene: TRBJ2-7
abundance: once
CDR3nt: TGTGCCAGCAGTTTGTTGAGCTCCTACGAGCAGTACTTC
CDR3aa: CASSLLSSYEQYF

d_gene: NA
v_gene: TRBV11-1
j_gene: TRBJ2-3
abundance: NA
CDR3nt: TGTGCCAGCAGCCACCGGCGGAGCACAGATACGCAGTATTTT
CDR3aa: CASSHRRSTDTQYF

d_gene: NA
v_gene: TRBV11-2
j_gene: TRBJ2-5
abundance: NA
CDR3nt: TGTGCCAGCAGCTTAGGAGTGGGGGGGGGCGAGACCCAGTACTTC
CDR3aa: CASSLGVGGGETQYF

d_gene: NA
v_gene: TRBV27
j_gene: TRBJ1-4
abundance: NA
CDR3nt: TGTGCCAGCAGGAAAGGGCCCACTAATGAAAAACTGTTTTTT
CDR3aa: CASRKGPTNEKLFF

d_gene: NA
v_gene: TRBV15
j_gene: TRBJ2-7
abundance: NA
CDR3nt: TGTGCCACCAGCCATTTCAAACTAGCAAACTACGAGCAGTACTTC
CDR3aa: CATSHFKLANYEQYF

d_gene: NA
v_gene: TRBV18
j_gene: TRBJ2-6
abundance: NA
CDR3nt: TGTGCCAGCTCACCACAGGGGAACGGGGCCAACGTCCTGACTTTC
CDR3aa: CASSPQGNGANVLTF

d_gene: NA
v_gene: TRBV5-6
j_gene: TRBJ1-2
abundance: NA
CDR3nt: TGTGCCAGCAGCATAAGGGGACGGATAAACTATGGCTACACCTTC
CDR3aa: CASSIRGRINYGYTF

d_gene: NA
v_gene: TRBV6-5
j_gene: TRBJ1-2
abundance: NA
CDR3nt: TGTGCCAGCGGGAGGGGTGTGGATTATGGCTACACCTTC
CDR3aa: CASGRGVDYGYTF

d_gene: NA
v_gene: TRBV28
j_gene: TRBJ1-2
abundance: NA
CDR3nt: TGTGCCAGCAGTACAACTAACTATGGCTACACCTTC
CDR3aa: CASSTTNYGYTF

d_gene: TRBD2
v_gene: TRBV20-1
j_gene: TRBJ2-1
abundance: NA
CDR3nt: TGCAGTGCTAGTGGCGCGGGGGGGCCAAATGAGCAGTTCTTC
CDR3aa: CSASGAGGPNEQFF

d_gene: NA
v_gene: TRBV6-5
j_gene: TRBJ2-1
abundance: NA
CDR3nt: TGTGCCAGCAGTCCGACTACGAACTCCTACAATGAGCAGTTCTTC
CDR3aa: CASSPTTNSYNEQFF

d_gene: NA
v_gene: TRBV28
j_gene: TRBJ1-1
abundance: few
CDR3nt: TGTGCCAGCACGAGAGGTGATAGGGGCACTGAAGCTTTCTTT
CDR3aa: CASTRGDRGTEAFF

d_gene: TRBD1
v_gene: TRBV18
j_gene: TRBJ2-7
abundance: NA
CDR3nt: TGTGCCAGCTCACCCCTGGGACAGGGGTACTACGAGCAGTACTTC
CDR3aa: CASSPLGQGYYEQYF

d_gene: NA
v_gene: TRBV5-4
j_gene: TRBJ2-7
abundance: NA
CDR3nt: TGTGCCAGCAGCCCCGGGACCGCAACGGGTGAGCAGTACTTC
CDR3aa: CASSPGTATGEQYF

d_gene: NA
v_gene: TRBV2
j_gene: TRBJ1-3
abundance: NA
CDR3nt: TGTGCCAGCAGTGAAGTATTGGGGACTGGAAACACCATATATTTT
CDR3aa: CASSEVLGTGNTIYF

d_gene: NA
v_gene: TRBV19
j_gene: TRBJ1-1
abundance: NA
CDR3nt: TGTGCCAGTAGTATAAAAATGGCGAACACTGAAGCTTTCTTT
CDR3aa: CASSIKMANTEAFF

d_gene: NA
v_gene: TRBV5-1
j_gene: TRBJ1-1
abundance: NA
CDR3nt: TGCGCCAGCAGCTTGGACCGGAACACTGAAGCTTTCTTT
CDR3aa: CASSLDRNTEAFF

d_gene: NA
v_gene: TRBV27
j_gene: TRBJ1-5
abundance: NA
CDR3nt: TGTGCCAGCAGGACGTTAGGGACCTCAAATCAGCCCCAGCATTTT
CDR3aa: CASRTLGTSNQPQHF

d_gene: TRBD2
v_gene: TRBV7-2
j_gene: TRBJ2-7
abundance: NA
CDR3nt: TGTGCCAGCAGCTTAGTTTCTAGCGGGGTTTACGAGCAGTACTTC
CDR3aa: CASSLVSSGVYEQYF

d_gene: TRBD2
v_gene: TRBV19
j_gene: TRBJ2-7
abundance: NA
CDR3nt: TGTGCCAGTACTAAGACTAGCGCACGAGGGGCCTACGAGCAGTACTTC
CDR3aa: CASTKTSARGAYEQYF

d_gene: TRBD1
v_gene: TRBV19
j_gene: TRBJ1-5
abundance: once
CDR3nt: TGTGCCAGTAGTCCCGGACAGGGGGTGCAGCCCCAGCATTTT
CDR3aa: CASSPGQGVQPQHF

d_gene: NA
v_gene: TRBV6-5
j_gene: TRBJ1-1
abundance: NA
CDR3nt: TGTGCCAGCCAAAACGCGGGAAAAGGGACTGAAGCTTTCTTT
CDR3aa: CASQNAGKGTEAFF

d_gene: NA
v_gene: TRBV5-1
j_gene: TRBJ1-1
abundance: once
CDR3nt: TGCGCCAGCAGCTTGCTGGGGGCGGACACTGAAGCTTTCTTT
CDR3aa: CASSLLGADTEAFF

d_gene: NA
v_gene: TRBV27
j_gene: TRBJ1-6
abundance: NA
CDR3nt: TGTGCCAGCAGTTTAGAGGGACTTGCCGGATCACCCCTCCACTTT
CDR3aa: CASSLEGLAGSPLHF

d_gene: NA
v_gene: TRBV5-1
j_gene: TRBJ1-1
abundance: once
CDR3nt: TGCGCCAGCAGCCAGGACGGAAGGGGGGTCACTGAAGCTTTCTTT
CDR3aa: CASSQDGRGVTEAFF

d_gene: NA
v_gene: TRBV19
j_gene: TRBJ1-1
abundance: NA
CDR3nt: TGTGCCAGTAGTATAGCGGGGGACACTGAAGCTTTCTTT
CDR3aa: CASSIAGDTEAFF

d_gene: TRBD1
v_gene: TRBV4-2
j_gene: TRBJ2-5
abundance: NA
CDR3nt: TGTGCCAGCAGCCAAGATCAGGGGGGGACAGGGGCGGCAGAGACCCAGTACTTC
CDR3aa: CASSQDQGGTGAAETQYF

d_gene: NA
v_gene: TRBV18
j_gene: TRBJ2-5
abundance: NA
CDR3nt: TGTGCCAGCTCACCACGAGGAGAGACCCAGTACTTC
CDR3aa: CASSPRGETQYF

d_gene: NA
v_gene: TRBV7-9
j_gene: TRBJ1-1
abundance: NA
CDR3nt: TGTGCCAGCAGCTTATCGCAGGCGAACACTGAAGCTTTCTTT
CDR3aa: CASSLSQANTEAFF